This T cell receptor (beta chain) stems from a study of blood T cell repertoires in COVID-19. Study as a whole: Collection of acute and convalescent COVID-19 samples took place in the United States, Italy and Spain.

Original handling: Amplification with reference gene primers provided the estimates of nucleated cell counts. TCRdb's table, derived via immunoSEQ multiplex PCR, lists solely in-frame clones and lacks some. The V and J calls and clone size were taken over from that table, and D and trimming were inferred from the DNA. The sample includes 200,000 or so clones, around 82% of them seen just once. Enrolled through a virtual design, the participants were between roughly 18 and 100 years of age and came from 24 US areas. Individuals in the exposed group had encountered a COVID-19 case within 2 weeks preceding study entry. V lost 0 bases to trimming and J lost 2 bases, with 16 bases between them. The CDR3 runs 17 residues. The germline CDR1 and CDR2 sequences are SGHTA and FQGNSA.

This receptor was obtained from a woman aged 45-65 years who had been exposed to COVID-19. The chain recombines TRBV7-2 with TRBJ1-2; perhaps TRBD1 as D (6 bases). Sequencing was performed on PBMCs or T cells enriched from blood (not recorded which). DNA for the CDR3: TGTGCCAGCAGCTTAGCACAGGGTCCCGCTATAAACTATGGCTACACCTTC. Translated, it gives CASSLAQGPAINYGYTF.